The 24 T cell receptor beta chains given below trace back to one sample, sequenced in a study of T cells in women clearing cervical HPV infection (dated by TCRdb to 2017 to 2018). Receptors were amplified or captured by the immunoSEQ multiplex PCR assay. TCRdb provides this immuneACCESS table in a form limited to in-frame rearrangements. Some clones are lacking; in checked studies, under half of them reflect an unresolved V gene, and why the rest are absent is not known. This sample's table contains 20,000 to 25,000 clones. The top ten hold more than 6% of the sample. Sample: blood buffy coat. These receptor sequences come from a woman aged 18 to 69 with a cervical HPV16 infection that either progressed to CIN3+ or cleared (not recorded which).

Concerning this clone itself: Coverage ceases 3 residues before the CDR3 finishes, and the germline J gene fills in the end. The rearrangement links TRBV5-6 to TRBJ1-5; D call uncertain. Trimming stripped 2 bases from V and 1 base from J, with 10 bases between. Germline V gene data show CDR1 as SGHDT and CDR2 as YYEEEE. The CDR3 covers 15 residues. The CDR3 loop is CASSFYSRSNQPQHF. Partial CDR3 DNA: TGTGCCAGCAGCTTTTACTCCAGGAGCAATCAGCCC.

With respect to this clone: The read comes to an end 3 residues before the CDR3 does, leaving the germline J gene to fill in the end. The gene calls are TRBV7-2 and TRBJ2-7; tentatively, D is TRBD2 (5 bases). The germline gives CDR1 SGHTA, CDR2 FQGNSA. The CDR3 extends over 12 amino acids. Trimming shortened V by 6 bases and J by 3 bases, and 9 bases separated the two germline ends. CDR3 sequence: CASRGRGYEQYF. The sequenced part of the CDR3 DNA is TGTGCCAGCAGAGGCCGGGGCTACGAG.

Details on this clone: The read stops 3 residues short of the end of the CDR3; the missing end is completed from the germline J gene. This chain joins TRBV24-1 and TRBJ2-5, with 7 nucleotides matching TRBD2. CDR1 and CDR2 from the germline V gene are KGHDR and SFDVKD. This CDR3 spans 15 amino acids. V shed 1 base, J shed 1 base, and the junction held 2 bases outside the gene matches. This CDR3 is CATSDLWGGQETQYF. The CDR3 DNA, read in part, is TGTGCCACCAGTGATTTATGGGGGGGCCAAGAGACC.

For this clone: Sequencing ends 3 residues short of the CDR3 end; the germline J gene provides the rest. This chain uses TRBV19 with TRBJ2-1, with TRBD2 as a possible D gene (6 bases). V dropped 6 bases and J dropped 7 bases, with 19 bases sitting between them. Germline-derived CDR1 and CDR2 are LNHDA and SQIVND (reference sequence). This CDR3 contains 15 residues. CDR3 amino acids: CASRTGAGGENEQFF. CDR3 DNA (partial): TGTGCCAGTAGGACCGGGGCAGGCGGGGAGAATGAG.

On this clone itself: The read gets to within 3 residues of the CDR3 end, and the germline J gene fills in the rest. The chain recombines TRBV5-6 with TRBJ1-1, with D unresolved. CDR1 and CDR2 (germline): SGHDT, YYEEEE. CDR3 length: 11 amino acids. The V gene lost 0 bases and the J gene lost 7 bases, with 4 bases spanning the gap. The CDR3: CASSLGSEAFF. The part of the CDR3 DNA that was read is TGTGCCAGCAGCTTGGGTAGTGAA.

As regards this clone: Sequencing ends 3 residues short of the CDR3 end; the germline J gene provides the rest. The gene calls are TRBV23-1 and TRBJ2-1; D is uncertain. TRBV23-1 belongs to the ORF category, with a function that is uncertain. The CDR3 loop spans 12 amino acids. V was pared by 2 bases and J by 6 bases, with 5 bases between. The DNA read from the CDR3 is TGCGCCAGCAGTCAACCGTTCAATGAG. Translated, it gives CASSQPFNE. The whole CDR3 sequence is CASSQPFNEQFF.

With regard to this clone: The DNA ends 3 residues before the CDR3 does, and the rest of the CDR3 is filled in from the germline J gene. The chain joins TRBV19 to TRBJ2-3; D is undetermined. Germline assignment: CDR1 LNHDA and CDR2 SQIVND (reference sequence). The CDR3 is 15 amino acids. Partial CDR3 DNA: TGTGCCAGTAGTCCCCCCAGCCGACCGGCGGAGACG. It encodes CASSPPSRPAET. From start to end, the CDR3 is CASSPPSRPAETQYF.

A note on this clone: The read ends 3 residues shy of where the CDR3 ends; the end is completed using the germline J gene. The chain uses TRBV7-3 and TRBJ1-2; 8 bases match TRBD1. Per the germline V gene, CDR1 is SGHTA and CDR2 is FQGTGA. The CDR3 is 15 residues long. Incomplete CDR3 DNA: TGTGCCAGCAGCTTACGCAGGGGGCCCACCTACGAC. Its translation is CASSLRRGPTYD. The full CDR3 reads CASSLRRGPTYDYTF.

Of note for this clone: Coverage ceases 3 residues before the CDR3 finishes, and the germline J gene fills in the end. This rearrangement joins TRBV7-9 to TRBJ2-3; 10 bases agree with TRBD2. Germline V gene sequence: CDR1 SEHNR, CDR2 FQNEAQ (reference sequence). The CDR3 totals 15 residues. The DNA read from the CDR3 is TGTGCCAGCAGCTCCGGGACTAGCGTAAAAGAGACG. Translating gives CASSSGTSVKET. The CDR3 in full is CASSSGTSVKETQYF.

Turning to this clone: The read ends 3 residues early relative to the CDR3; the germline J gene fills the gap. The chain joins TRBV6-2 or TRBV6-3 to TRBJ1-1, with 8 positions matching TRBD1. Germline V gene lookup returns CDR1 MNHEY and CDR2 SVGEGT. V lost 2 bases, J lost 1 base, and 0 bases stayed unmatched. The CDR3 has 14 residues. The DNA read from the CDR3 is TGTGCCAGCAGTTACCAGGGGGCGAACACTGAA. This gives the protein CASSYQGANTE. The complete CDR3 protein is CASSYQGANTEAFF.

On this clone itself: The read stops 3 residues short of the end of the CDR3; the missing end is completed from the germline J gene. The chain uses TRBV27 and TRBJ2-7; 8 bases agree with TRBD2. Looked up from germline, CDR1 is MNHEY and CDR2 is SMNVEV (reference sequence). This CDR3 has 15 amino acids. With V trimmed by 5 bases and J by 1 base, 7 bases remained unmatched. CDR3 region: CASSPRIAGSYEQYF. The sequenced CDR3 bases are TGTGCCAGCAGTCCCCGGATAGCGGGATCCTACGAG.

As to this clone: The DNA ends 3 residues before the CDR3 does, and the rest of the CDR3 is filled in from the germline J gene. The V gene is TRBV19, the J gene TRBJ2-3, with 8 bases that match TRBD1. CDR3 size: 13 residues. Per the germline V gene, CDR1 is LNHDA and CDR2 is SQIVND (reference sequence). Incomplete CDR3 DNA: TGTGCCAGTAGTCCAGGGGGACAGGAGACG. As protein: CASSPGGQET. The full CDR3 protein reads CASSPGGQETQYF.

With regard to this clone: The read finishes 3 residues shy of the CDR3 end, and the germline J gene is used to complete it. The chain uses TRBV6-1 and TRBJ1-2; D is perhaps TRBD1 (5 bases). This CDR3 comprises 14 residues. Germline-derived CDR1 and CDR2 are MNHNS and SASEGT. CDR3 DNA (partial): TGTGCCAGCAGTGATGATGGGGGGTTTAATGAC. Its translation: CASSDDGGFND. The whole CDR3 sequence is CASSDDGGFNDYTF.

Note on this clone: The junction differs from germline at one of its ends, possibly a read error. The read finishes 3 residues shy of the CDR3 end, and the germline J gene is used to complete it. J is TRBJ2-1 and V is TRBV7-7, with 8 bases matching TRBD1. Germline CDR1 reads SSHAT; CDR2 reads FNYEAQ (reference sequence). The CDR3 has 16 amino acids. The CDR3 bases that were read are TGTGCTAGCAGTTTGGCCCAAGCCGGACAGGGCGGTGAG. Amino acids: CASSLAQAGQGGE. In full, the CDR3 reads CASSLAQAGQGGEQFF.

CDR3 DNA, as far as it was read: TGTGCCAGCAGTTTGATAACAGGGGTGCCC. Translation gives CASSLITGVP. The entire CDR3 reads CASSLITGVPQHF. The V call is TRBV6-2 or TRBV6-3, the J call TRBJ1-5; 7 positions agree with TRBD1. The read gets to within 3 residues of the CDR3 end, and the germline J gene fills in the rest. Germline assignment: CDR1 MNHEY and CDR2 SVGEGT. CDR3 length: 13 residues. J was trimmed by 9 bases and V by 4 bases; bases with no gene match: 6.

Concerning this clone: Relative to the germline gene, one junction end is altered; a read error may explain this. The read terminates 3 residues ahead of where the CDR3 ends, so the germline J gene completes it. The sample has other DNA sequences that encode this CDR3 too. The chain joins TRBV7-8 to TRBJ1-3; tentatively, D is TRBD1 (5 bases). The CDR3 extends over 15 amino acids. The germline V gene has CDR1 SGHVS and CDR2 FQNEAQ. Incomplete CDR3 DNA: TGTGCCAGCAGCAGAGGACAAGCCTCTGGAAACACA. This gives the protein CASSRGQASGNT. The whole CDR3 protein reads CASSRGQASGNTIYF.

About this clone: Read sequence stops 3 residues before the CDR3 end, and the germline J gene provides the missing end. The V call is TRBV6-2 or TRBV6-3, the J call TRBJ1-2; D is unresolved. The CDR3 is made up of 14 amino acids. Per the germline V gene, CDR1 is MNHEY and CDR2 is SVGEGT. Partial CDR3 DNA: TGTGCCAGCAGGGTAGCGGGAGGGAACAATGAC. Its protein is CASRVAGGNND. The entire CDR3 protein is CASRVAGGNNDYTF.

Concerning this clone: The read terminates 3 residues ahead of where the CDR3 ends, so the germline J gene completes it. The chain combines TRBV5-4 with TRBJ1-4; D uncertain. From germline, CDR1 is SGHNT and CDR2 YYREEE (reference sequence). V shed 4 bases and J shed 3 bases, with 7 bases lying between them. CDR3 length: 13 amino acids. The DNA read from the CDR3 is TGTGCCAGCAGCCGAGAGGCTAATGAAAAA. Amino acids: CASSREANEK. The CDR3 in full is CASSREANEKLFF.

As regards this clone: The sequence runs out 3 residues before the end of the CDR3; the remainder is reconstructed from the germline J gene. This chain links TRBV20-1 with TRBJ2-2, with 10 bases matching TRBD2. V gave up 5 bases and J gave up 2 bases; unmatched junction bases: 5. The germline V gene has CDR1 DFQATT and CDR2 SNEGSKA (reference sequence). This CDR3 is built from 15 residues. The CDR3 bases that were read are TGCAGTGCTGAGCGGGAGGGCAAAAACACCGGGGAG. As protein: CSAEREGKNTGE. The entire CDR3 protein reads CSAEREGKNTGELFF.

The CDR3 DNA, read in part, is TGCGCCAGCAGCGACCTAAAACAGGGGCCGTACCAAGAGACT. Its translation: CASSDLKQGPYQET. The complete CDR3 protein is CASSDLKQGPYQETQYF. The V and J genes are TRBV10-1 and TRBJ2-4; 7 bases agree with TRBD1. The CDR3 extends 3 residues past the end of the read, so its final part is completed from the germline J gene. The V gene's germline CDR1 is WNHNN and CDR2 SYGVQD (reference sequence). CDR3 size: 17 residues.

With respect to this clone: The read comes to an end 3 residues before the CDR3 does, leaving the germline J gene to fill in the end. The chain combines TRBV20-1 with TRBJ1-6; TRBD1 aligns across 7 bases. CDR3 size: 13 residues. Germline CDR1 and CDR2: DFQATT and SNEGSKA (reference sequence). Trimming cost V 5 bases and J 6 bases; bases outside gene matches: 4. The DNA read from the CDR3 is TGCAGTGCTGTCCGGGACAGTAATTCACCC. Its translation is CSAVRDSNSP. The full-length CDR3 reads as CSAVRDSNSPLHF.

Concerning this clone: The CDR3 is cut off 3 residues early in the read; its end comes from the germline J gene. The chain combines TRBV20-1 with TRBJ1-5, with D possibly TRBD1 on 6 matching bases. The CDR3 spans 15 residues. Deletions cut 0 bases from V and 2 bases from J, with 11 bases between. The germline gives CDR1 DFQATT, CDR2 SNEGSKA (reference sequence). CDR3 residues: CSAREGAGGNQPQHF. Partial CDR3 DNA: TGCAGTGCTAGAGAAGGGGCAGGGGGCAATCAGCCC.

Regarding this clone: The read is 3 residues too short to cover the CDR3 end, so that end is filled in from the germline J gene. The genes are TRBV2 and TRBJ1-5, with D hard to call. The CDR3 extends over 12 amino acids. In germline, CDR1 is SNHLY, CDR2 FYNNEI. Trimming took 8 bases from V and 5 from J, leaving 10 bases between them. The covered CDR3 bases are TGTGCCAGCCACCTAGACGATCAGCCC. It is translated as CASHLDDQP. From start to end, the CDR3 is CASHLDDQPQHF.

With regard to this clone: The CDR3 is cut off 3 residues early in the read; its end comes from the germline J gene. This chain uses TRBV29-1 with TRBJ2-2; 10 bases are a match to TRBD2. V shed 7 bases, J shed 1 base, and the junction held 15 bases outside the gene matches. This CDR3 is 18 amino acids long. In germline, CDR1 is SQVTM, CDR2 ANQGSEA. The part of the CDR3 DNA that was read is TGCAGCGCTAAAGGGTCTAGCGGGAGATTCGGGAACACCGGGGAG. Its protein is CSAKGSSGRFGNTGE. The whole CDR3 sequence reads CSAKGSSGRFGNTGELFF.